This T cell receptor (beta chain) was identified in a study of T-cell memory formation after mild COVID-19. Findings and limits, study-wide: Some SARS-CoV-2-responding clones were already detected in memory before infection. Mainly in CM and EM were contracting CD4+ clones; CD8+ were in EMRA.

This clonotype was seen repeatedly, ten times or more. Its specificity is unknown. Constant-segment primers served in 5'RACE that generated TCR alpha and TCR beta cDNA libraries bearing sample barcodes and UMIs. TCRdb passed the 5' RACE reads through MiXCR, listing each CDR3 protein once. The table records hundreds of thousands of distinct CDR3 sequences, roughly 17% of them present only once. The sequenced sample was PBMCs or a T cell subset sorted from them (not recorded which). This receptor was obtained from a man between 18 and 35 years old who had mild COVID-19 (a few samples of this study predate the infection). Cell type and time point are not known.

CDR3 bases: TGCGCCAGCAGCCAAGATCATTGGGGGGGGCGGCCCCAGCATTTT. Protein product: CASSQDHWGGRPQHF. The J gene is TRBJ1-5, the V gene TRBV4-3; TRBD1 might be the D (6 bases). The germline V gene encodes CDR1 LGHNA and CDR2 YSLEER. The CDR3 contains 15 residues. V was pared by 0 bases and J by 9 bases, with 15 bases between.